Sequencing of this T cell receptor beta chain was carried out in a study of blood T cell repertoires in COVID-19. Study context: From T cells, B-cell-depleted T cells, or PBMCs came the material, which was cDNA or gDNA.

The CDR3 is made up of 12 amino acids. V was cut by 8 bases and J by 6 bases, with 12 bases left in between. Using immunoSEQ multiplex PCR, the repertoire was profiled, and TCRdb retains in-frame clones only, with some absent. This table has 230,000 or so clones, 84% appearing once. The sequenced material came from peripheral blood. The chain joins TRBV12-3 or TRBV12-4 to TRBJ2-3; D gene ambiguous. This receptor was identified in a man between 45 and 60 years old with active or convalescent COVID-19. The CDR3 protein is CASCPSSDTQYF. The CDR3 DNA is TGTGCCAGCTGCCCCTCGAGTGATACGCAGTATTTT.